Included here is one T cell receptor beta chain sequence, with context. The antigen is unknown. This record belongs to a study of blood T cells in healthy people across ages. Findings of the study overall: The diversity estimates, figures obtained from one million T cells, were considered underestimates.

Trimming stripped 10 bases from V and 6 bases from J, with 13 bases between. The CDR3 is 12 amino acids. Germline CDR1 and CDR2: MDHEN and SYDVKM. A second PCR of 7 to 11 cycles used a sample-barcoded 5' primer and a J-beta primer mix. MiXCR was run by TCRdb on the 5' RACE reads, yielding one entry per CDR3 protein. The sample includes hundreds of thousands of distinct CDR3 sequences, roughly 48% of them seen just once. Input material: blood. V usage is TRBV28 and J usage is TRBJ1-5; D ambiguous. This sequence originates from a man aged 30 to 39 in good health. The CDR3 sequence is CATELGSQPQHF. DNA for the CDR3: TGTGCCACCGAACTAGGTAGTCAGCCCCAGCATTTT.